The rows below give T cell receptor beta chains drawn from one sample of a study of blood T cell repertoires in COVID-19. Only in-frame clones appear in the TCRdb table, and some are missing; sequencing was by immunoSEQ multiplex PCR. The sample carries approximately 330,000 clones, roughly 90% recorded once. Sequencing was performed on peripheral blood. These receptors were obtained from a woman in her forties or fifties with active or convalescent COVID-19. Each CDR3 is given with its conserved first and last residue. The D gene is left open where the match is weak. Size is stated for part of the rows, as once, few or many counts, or as a class when the clone is expanded.

>-|TRBJ2-7|TRBV6-5|once
TGTGCCAGCGACTCGACTGAACCCCTAACCTACGAGCAGTACTTC
CASDSTEPLTYEQYF
>-|TRBJ1-1|TRBV20-1|-
TGCAGTGCTAGTTTTCGTCTGAACACTGAAGCTTTCTTT
CSASFRLNTEAFF
>TRBD1|TRBJ2-7|TRBV7-2|-
TGTGCCAGCAGCTCAGGACAGGGCCTCGAGCAGTACTTC
CASSSGQGLEQYF
>-|TRBJ1-4|TRBV5-6|-
TGTGCCAGCAGCTTTGCGGGGGTTTGGTTTTTT
CASSFAGVWFF
>TRBD2|TRBJ2-1|TRBV7-3|-
TGTGCCAGCCAACTCACTAGCGGATACAATGAGCAGTTCTTC
CASQLTSGYNEQFF
>-|TRBJ1-3|TRBV30|-
TGTGCCTGGAGCGTATCTGGAAACACCATATATTTT
CAWSVSGNTIYF
>-|TRBJ1-2|TRBV7-9|-
TGTGCCAGCAGCCCCTCGCAGGCGGGCTATGGCTACACCTTC
CASSPSQAGYGYTF
>-|TRBJ1-3|TRBV27|-
TGTGCCAGCAGTTTATCGATACTGTGGGGGCTCTCTGGAAACACCATATATTTT
CASSLSILWGLSGNTIYF
>TRBD1|TRBJ1-5|TRBV5-1|once
TGCGCCAGCAGCTTGACGACAGGGGGCAATCAGCCCCAGCATTTT
CASSLTTGGNQPQHF
>-|TRBJ1-3|TRBV5-8|-
TGTGCCAGCAGCCCACTAACCCTACTTTCTGGAAACACCATATATTTT
CASSPLTLLSGNTIYF
>TRBD1|TRBJ2-2|TRBV19|-
TGTGCCAGTAGTACCCAGGGGGCCGGGGAGCTGTTTTTT
CASSTQGAGELFF